This T cell receptor beta chain was profiled in a study of Graves' ophthalmopathy and Graves' hyperthyroidism. The CDR3 loop spans 18 amino acids. V shed 5 bases and J 4 bases; nucleotides not matched to a gene: 9. Germline V gene data show CDR1 as MGHDK and CDR2 as SYGVNS. RNA served as the template for amplifying TCR beta CDR3 regions. A first-round RT-PCR used HTBI primers, followed by a second-round multiplex PCR. MiXCR, applied by TCRdb to the multiplex PCR reads, yields one record per CDR3 protein. Of 200,000 to 250,000 distinct CDR3 sequences in the sample, 45% to 55% were seen once. All donors with ophthalmopathy were recorded as having moderate-to-severe activity, CAS ≥3, NOSPECS ≥4 and a duration under 3 months. It was on clinical symptoms, serum thyroxine, TRAb, thyroid ultrasound and orbital computed tomography that diagnosis relied.

The sequenced sample consisted of peripheral blood. The sequence derives from an adult man with Graves' ophthalmopathy. V gene TRBV25-1 combines with J gene TRBJ2-2; TRBD2 agrees at 14 bases. CDR3 nucleotides: TGTGCCAGCAGTCCCCGACTAGCGGGGGGGCCGGGCACCGGGGAGCTGTTTTTT. Translation: CASSPRLAGGPGTGELFF.